What follows are 26 T cell receptor beta chains derived from one specimen sequenced in a study of HIV-infected patients and healthy controls. TCRdb recomputed calls from the 5' RACE reads with MiXCR, one row per CDR3 protein. In the table there are about 67,000 distinct CDR3 sequences, 15% to 20% of which are singletons. Input material: CD4+ T cells from blood. The source of these receptors is a human donor in good health.

The table lists this clonotype with many counts. At one of its ends the junction is not consistent with the germline gene, which may arise from a read error. DNA of the CDR3: TGCAGCGTTGAGGGGACTAGAGAGGGCTCCTTC. Translated: CSVEGTREGSF. V usage is TRBV29-1 and J usage is TRBJ2-1, with 8 positions matching TRBD2. Per germline, CDR1 SQVTM and CDR2 ANQGSEA. There are 11 residues in the CDR3.

The table lists this clonotype with a few counts. The chain couples TRBV20-1 to TRBJ1-5; D remains ambiguous. The CDR3 runs 13 residues. The V end lost 4 bases, the J end lost 2 bases, and 9 bases lay between the germline ends. The V gene's germline CDR1 is DFQATT and CDR2 SNEGSKA (reference sequence). The CDR3 sequence is CSATVGGNQPQHF. The DNA of the CDR3 is TGCAGTGCTACCGTCGGTGGCAATCAGCCCCAGCATTTT.

This clonotype was seen only a few times. The chain has TRBV6-1 and TRBJ2-7; a weak D match, TRBD2 (5 bases). Trimming cost V 8 bases and J 2 bases, with 13 bases left between them. There are 13 residues in the CDR3. CDR1 MNHNS and CDR2 SASEGT come from the germline V gene. DNA for the CDR3: TGTGCCAGCGCTCGGACGGGGACCTACGAGCAGTACTTC. Translated, it gives CASARTGTYEQYF.

V usage is TRBV4-3 and J usage is TRBJ1-2; no definite D call. Germline CDR1 and CDR2: LGHNA and YSLEER. The CDR3 consists of 14 residues. Trimming cost V 1 base and J 3 bases, with 9 bases left between them. CDR3 loop: CASSQGIGDYGYTF. As DNA, the CDR3 is TGCGCCAGCAGCCAAGGAATAGGAGACTATGGCTACACCTTC.

This clonotype was detected only a few times. V usage is TRBV4-2 and J usage is TRBJ1-1; D not resolved. Trimming removed 1 base from V and 3 bases from J, with 9 bases in between. CDR1 and CDR2 (germline): LGHNA, YNFKEQ. The CDR3 consists of 14 residues. DNA for the CDR3: TGTGCCAGCAGCCAAGGAACAGCGTACACTGAAGCTTTCTTT. This translates into CASSQGTAYTEAFF.

Many counts were recorded for this clonotype. The rearrangement joins TRBV3-1 to TRBJ2-2, with D unclear. The V gene lost 1 base and the J gene lost 3 bases, with 9 bases spanning the gap. This CDR3 is 15 amino acids long. Germline V gene sequence: CDR1 LGHDT, CDR2 YNNKEL (reference sequence). CDR3 amino acids: CASSQGFSDTGELFF. DNA for the CDR3: TGTGCCAGCAGCCAAGGGTTCTCAGACACCGGGGAGCTGTTTTTT. The full variable domain, its missing parts supplied by reference TRBV3-1 and TRBJ2-2, is DTAVSQTPKYLVTQMGNDKSIKCEQNLGHDTMYWYKQDSKKFLKIMFSYNNKELIINETVPNRFSPKSPDKAHLNLHINSLELGDSAVYFCASSQGFSDTGELFFGEGSRLTVL.

The V call is TRBV29-1, the J call TRBJ1-2; tentatively, D is TRBD1 (6 bases). V dropped 5 bases and J dropped 3 bases, with 16 bases sitting between them. CDR3 size: 14 residues. Germline loops: CDR1 SQVTM, CDR2 ANQGSEA. CDR3: CSVKDSPSYYGYTF. DNA of the CDR3: TGCAGCGTTAAGGACAGTCCTTCCTACTATGGCTACACCTTC. The full variable domain, in which reference TRBV29-1 and TRBJ1-2 provide the parts outside the CDR3, is SAVISQKPSRDICQRGTSLTIQCQVDSQVTMMFWYRQQPGQSLTLIATANQGSEATYESGFVIDKFPISRPNLTFSTLTVSNMSPEDSSIYLCSVKDSPSYYGYTFGSGTRLTVV.

There are a few counts of this clonotype. The genes are TRBV7-9 and TRBJ1-1; D is unresolved. This CDR3 has 14 amino acids. The germline CDR1 and CDR2 sequences are SEHNR and FQNEAQ (reference sequence). Trimming removed 0 bases from V and 4 bases from J, with 9 bases in between. CDR3 coding DNA: TGTGCCAGCAGCTTAGCCGGTGTGGGCACTGAAGCTTTCTTT. It translates to CASSLAGVGTEAFF.

This clonotype was counted a few times. The chain links TRBV4-3 to TRBJ2-1, with 8 bases lining up with TRBD2. With V trimmed by 5 bases and J by 6 bases, 12 bases remained unmatched. The CDR3 length is 16 residues. Germline values: CDR1 LGHNA, CDR2 YSLEER. The CDR3 DNA follows: TGCGCCAGCAGCGCCGACCTAGCGGGCCCCTTCAATGAGCAGTTCTTC. Translated, it gives CASSADLAGPFNEQFF.

This clonotype was seen repeatedly, ten times or more. V and J are TRBV20-1 and TRBJ2-1; 9 bases are a match to TRBD2. CDR1 DFQATT and CDR2 SNEGSKA come from the germline V gene (reference sequence). V was clipped by 2 bases and J by 7 bases; unmatched bases: 21. The CDR3 totals 19 residues. As DNA, the CDR3 is TGCAGTGCTAGACGCGCGGGAGGGCCCTCGAAGGTACGCGATAATGAGCAGTTCTTC. This gives the protein CSARRAGGPSKVRDNEQFF.

This clonotype was detected ten times or more. The V gene is TRBV4-2, the J gene TRBJ2-4; TRBD2 agrees at 9 bases. The germline gives CDR1 LGHNA, CDR2 YNFKEQ. The CDR3 is made up of 16 amino acids. V trimming: 3 bases; J trimming: 0 bases; junction bases outside the gene matches: 3. The CDR3 DNA is TGTGCCAGCAGCCAGCGACTAGCGGTAGCCAAAAACATTCAGTACTTC. This codes for CASSQRLAVAKNIQYF.

This clonotype came up many times. V gene TRBV2 combines with J gene TRBJ1-5; 9 nucleotides align to TRBD1. This CDR3 has 14 residues. J was trimmed by 1 base and V by 6 bases; bases with no gene match: 1. CDR1 and CDR2 from the germline V gene are SNHLY and FYNNEI. CDR3 nucleotides: TGTGCCAGCAGGGACAGGGGAAGCAATCAGCCCCAGCATTTT. Translation: CASRDRGSNQPQHF.

This clonotype turned up a few times. This chain links TRBV6-5 with TRBJ2-3, with 13 bases aligning to TRBD2. Looked up from germline, CDR1 is MNHEY and CDR2 is SVGAGI. The ends lost 2 bases at V and 5 bases at J; junction bases unmatched: 19. The length of the CDR3 is 21 residues. The CDR3 DNA reads as TGTGCCAGCAGTTACCACTCGCCCTACTGGACTAGCGGGAGAGAAGGAGATACGCAGTATTTT. Residues: CASSYHSPYWTSGREGDTQYF.

This clonotype has more than one count but fewer than ten. This chain's CDR3 is CASSFRTSGYTQYF. The DNA of the CDR3 is TGTGCCAGCAGCTTCCGGACTAGCGGTTATACGCAGTATTTT. V gene TRBV11-3 combines with J gene TRBJ2-3, with 10 bases aligning to TRBD2. Germline V lookup: CDR1 SGHNT, CDR2 YENEEA. The CDR3 extends over 14 amino acids. The junction had 4 bases not matched to a gene; V was cut back by 3 bases and J by 7 bases.

This clonotype was detected a few times. The chain joins TRBV7-2 to TRBJ2-5; the match to TRBD2 covers 8 bases. Germline V lookup: CDR1 SGHTA, CDR2 FQGNSA. This CDR3 is 14 amino acids long. The V segment lost 1 base and the J segment 7 bases; nucleotides outside the gene matches: 5. In DNA form, the CDR3 reads TGTGCCAGCAGCTTAGAGGGACTAGTAGGGACCCAGTACTTC. The encoded protein is CASSLEGLVGTQYF.

Notes on this clonotype: The junction shows a germline mismatch at one end, possibly a read error. V gene TRBV14 combines with J gene TRBJ1-3; weak D call: TRBD1 (5 bases). The CDR3 consists of 16 residues. CDR1 and CDR2 from the germline V gene are SGHDN and FVKESK. The CDR3 nucleotides are TGTGCCAGCAGCCAAGATGGGGCGTACTCTGGAGACACCATATATTTT. Translation: CASSQDGAYSGDTIYF. Together with reference TRBV14 and TRBJ1-3, the CDR3 gives the full variable domain: EAGVTQFPSHSVIEKGQTVTLRCDPISGHDNLYWYRRVMGKEIKFLLHFVKESKQDESGMPNNRFLAERTGGTYSTLKVQPAELEDSGVYFCASSQDGAYSGDTIYFGEGSWLTVV.

Only a few counts were recorded for this clonotype. This chain connects TRBV11-2 to TRBJ2-7, with D possibly TRBD1 on 6 matching bases. Trimming left V 5 bases short and J 5 bases short, with 16 bases between. The V gene's germline CDR1 is SGHAT and CDR2 FQNNGV. The CDR3 totals 14 residues. The CDR3 DNA reads TGTGCCAGCAGCCCCCTGGGGGCACCGGACGAGCAGTACTTC. Translation gives CASSPLGAPDEQYF.

This clonotype turned up a few times. V gene TRBV9 combines with J gene TRBJ1-1, with a weak D call TRBD1 (6 bases). CDR3 size: 18 residues. The germline V gene has CDR1 SGDLS and CDR2 YYNGEE. Trimming left V 3 bases short and J 8 bases short, with 29 bases between. CDR3 nucleotide sequence: TGTGCCAGCAGCGGGTCAGGGCGGGGGGGCCGTAACCGATTGGAAGCTTTCTTT. This encodes CASSGSGRGGRNRLEAFF. The full variable domain, rest sourced from reference TRBV9 and TRBJ1-1, is DSGVTQTPKHLITATGQRVTLRCSPRSGDLSVYWYQQSLDQGLQFLIQYYNGEERAKGNILERFSAQQFPDLHSELNLSSLELGDSALYFCASSGSGRGGRNRLEAFFGQGTRLTVV.

This clonotype was found a few times. The V gene is TRBV18, the J gene TRBJ1-2, with 9 nucleotides matching TRBD1. V shed 3 bases, J shed 6 bases, and the junction held 5 bases outside the gene matches. Germline CDR1 KGHSH, CDR2 LQKENI. The CDR3 consists of 14 residues. The CDR3 DNA follows: TGTGCCAGCTCACCGTCGGGACAGGGTGATGGCTACACCTTC. Translation: CASSPSGQGDGYTF.

This clonotype was counted once. The chain has TRBV20-1 and TRBJ1-4, with 7 bases matching TRBD1. Germline assignment: CDR1 DFQATT and CDR2 SNEGSKA (reference sequence). The length of the CDR3 is 16 residues. V lost 0 bases, J lost 0 bases, and 4 bases stayed unmatched. CDR3 loop: CSAREATGATNEKLFF. CDR3 coding DNA: TGCAGTGCTAGAGAGGCAACAGGGGCAACTAATGAAAAACTGTTTTTT.

The chain recombines TRBV12-3 or TRBV12-4 with TRBJ2-1; 9 positions match TRBD1. The J segment lost 7 bases and the V segment lost 5 bases, leaving 6 bases of the junction unmatched. The CDR3 consists of 14 residues. The CDR3 sequence is CASSPRDRGNEQFF. CDR3 DNA sequence: TGTGCCAGCAGTCCACGAGACAGGGGGAATGAGCAGTTCTTC.

The sample holds many counts of this clonotype. This chain joins TRBV7-2 and TRBJ1-6; 10 bases agree with TRBD1. After removal of 5 bases from V and 5 bases from J, the junction contained 6 bases not matched to a gene. Germline V CDR1 and CDR2: SGHTA, FQGNSA. The CDR3 runs to 16 residues. CDR3 sequence (DNA): TGTGCCAGCAGCAAACCGGGACAGGGGAATAATTCACCCCTCCACTTT. It is translated as CASSKPGQGNNSPLHF.

The table lists this clonotype with many counts. The CDR3 loop reads CASSPSQRNEQYF. The DNA of the CDR3 is TGTGCCAGCTCACCTAGTCAGAGGAACGAGCAGTACTTC. The chain is built from TRBV18 and TRBJ2-7; D uncertain. This CDR3 contains 13 residues. Germline V lookup: CDR1 KGHSH, CDR2 LQKENI. Deletions cut 3 bases from V and 5 bases from J, with 11 bases between.

This clonotype was found many times. The rearrangement joins TRBV6-2 or TRBV6-3 to TRBJ1-5; D not certain. The germline V and J ends were trimmed by 2 bases and 9 bases, with 20 bases remaining between them. The CDR3 extends over 16 amino acids. CDR1 is MNHEY and CDR2 is SVGEGT in the germline V gene. The CDR3 sequence is CASSYQVADGRWPQHF. In DNA, the CDR3 is TGTGCCAGCAGTTACCAGGTGGCGGACGGGAGATGGCCCCAGCATTTT.

This clonotype came up a few times. The rearrangement uses TRBV20-1 and TRBJ1-2; unclear D gene. Germline V gene data show CDR1 as DFQATT and CDR2 as SNEGSKA (reference sequence). The CDR3 is 8 residues long. V was shortened by 7 bases and J by 4 bases, with 1 base between the two germline ends. The DNA for the CDR3 is TGCAGTGTCTATGGCTACACCTTC. Encoded protein: CSVYGYTF.

At least ten counts were recorded for this clonotype. In DNA form, the CDR3 reads TGTGCCAGTACTGTAGGGGGGGCTCAGCCCCAGCATTTT. Translation gives CASTVGGAQPQHF. The V and J genes are TRBV19 and TRBJ1-5, with D possibly being TRBD1 (6 bases). This CDR3 spans 13 amino acids. In germline, CDR1 is LNHDA, CDR2 SQIVND (reference sequence). Trimming took off 7 bases at V and 6 bases at J, with 13 bases between the two ends.